The rows below give T cell receptor beta chains drawn from one sample of a study of T-cell reconstitution after alpha-beta-depleted transplantation in children. Using its own MiXCR run on the PCR reads, TCRdb lists one record per CDR3 protein. Among 350,000 to 500,000 distinct CDR3 sequences listed, about 40% were seen once. Here the sequenced sample was PBMCs, taken before TCRalphabeta/CD19-depleted stem cell transplant. The receptors here all came from a girl aged 2-10 years with aplastic anemia, due to receive a stem cell transplant. The CDR3 runs from the conserved cysteine through the conserved F or W. The D gene is left open where the match is weak.

V: TRBV5-5; J: TRBJ2-3; D: -; CDR3: CASSFELATDTQYF
V: TRBV12-3/TRBV12-4; J: TRBJ2-4; D: -; CDR3: CASSASARVVAKNIQYF
V: TRBV10-2; J: TRBJ2-7; D: TRBD1; CDR3: CASTGQGNIEQYF
V: TRBV7-3; J: TRBJ2-4; D: -; CDR3: CASSLGSRAAKNIQYF
V: TRBV20-1; J: TRBJ2-2; D: TRBD1; CDR3: CSADRDRSTGELFF
V: TRBV9; J: TRBJ2-3; D: -; CDR3: CASSVAKAPADTQYF
V: TRBV7-3; J: TRBJ2-5; D: -; CDR3: CASSPGRGPGETQYF
V: TRBV5-1; J: TRBJ2-3; D: TRBD2; CDR3: CASSLPLAGASTDTQYF
V: TRBV7-3; J: TRBJ2-7; D: -; CDR3: CASSQSGGPYEQYF
V: TRBV20-1; J: TRBJ2-5; D: -; CDR3: CSAPGRQETQYF
V: TRBV12-3/TRBV12-4; J: TRBJ1-1; D: -; CDR3: CASSPAGRSTEAFF
V: TRBV7-2; J: TRBJ2-3; D: -; CDR3: CASSLVGRRKNTDTQYF
V: TRBV7-9; J: TRBJ2-2; D: TRBD1; CDR3: CASRNRGASAGELFF
V: TRBV28; J: TRBJ2-7; D: -; CDR3: CASSFTEGLRYEQYF
V: TRBV9; J: TRBJ2-2; D: TRBD1; CDR3: CASSGTGRTGELFF
V: TRBV6-5; J: TRBJ1-1; D: -; CDR3: CAANKVTEAFF
V: TRBV6-5; J: TRBJ1-4; D: -; CDR3: CASSYPVLVTNEKLFF
V: TRBV5-1; J: TRBJ2-7; D: -; CDR3: CASSLMGGGKPYEQYF
V: TRBV3-1; J: TRBJ2-7; D: -; CDR3: CASSPGTRNLYF
V: TRBV20-1; J: TRBJ2-2; D: -; CDR3: CSASFGNTGELFF
V: TRBV11-2; J: TRBJ2-1; D: -; CDR3: CASSLDLLNEQFF
V: TRBV7-6; J: TRBJ2-7; D: -; CDR3: CASSLEGPSYEQYF
V: TRBV5-1; J: TRBJ2-3; D: -; CDR3: CASSLAGTAPGDTQYF
V: TRBV7-9; J: TRBJ2-6; D: -; CDR3: CASSRVTGSPGANVLTF
V: TRBV7-2; J: TRBJ2-2; D: -; CDR3: CASSSDFHAGELFF
V: TRBV7-9; J: TRBJ2-5; D: TRBD2; CDR3: CASGGRSFETQYF
V: TRBV5-1; J: TRBJ1-3; D: -; CDR3: CASSRDKSGNTIYF
V: TRBV18; J: TRBJ1-2; D: -; CDR3: CASSPPVGLVGYTF
V: TRBV20-1; J: TRBJ2-2; D: -; CDR3: CSASLPAGELFF
V: TRBV5-1; J: TRBJ2-2; D: TRBD2; CDR3: CASARPGLAGTGELFF
V: TRBV4-1; J: TRBJ2-3; D: TRBD2; CDR3: CASSQGAAGGLPDTQYF
V: TRBV7-2; J: TRBJ2-7; D: TRBD1; CDR3: CASSISGTGKWYEQYF
V: TRBV19; J: TRBJ1-5; D: -; CDR3: CASSIDDRRYHPQHF
V: TRBV24-1; J: TRBJ2-3; D: -; CDR3: CATSEGAGTQYF
V: TRBV9; J: TRBJ1-2; D: -; CDR3: CASSTGSFANSNYGYTF
V: TRBV3-1; J: TRBJ2-2; D: -; CDR3: CASSRAGGELFF
V: TRBV4-1; J: TRBJ2-3; D: -; CDR3: CASSQDPTSPQYF
V: TRBV6-5; J: TRBJ1-1; D: TRBD1; CDR3: CASRRGLVAFF
V: TRBV12-3/TRBV12-4; J: TRBJ1-2; D: -; CDR3: CATSYARRSYGYTF
V: TRBV5-1; J: TRBJ2-2; D: -; CDR3: CASSLERGNTGELFF
V: TRBV30; J: TRBJ2-2; D: TRBD1; CDR3: CAWSVFLGTGPPGELFF
V: TRBV18; J: TRBJ2-5; D: TRBD1; CDR3: CASSPGGTGAGTQYF
V: TRBV14; J: TRBJ1-2; D: -; CDR3: CASSPGGVPIYGYTF
V: TRBV19; J: TRBJ2-3; D: TRBD2; CDR3: CASSPLAGGGDTQYF
V: TRBV11-1; J: TRBJ1-2; D: TRBD1; CDR3: CASSLWGQDEARYYGYPF
V: TRBV20-1; J: TRBJ2-3; D: TRBD2; CDR3: CSARGASGRSDTQYF
V: TRBV29-1; J: TRBJ1-3; D: -; CDR3: CSVEDEDKGIYF
V: TRBV30; J: TRBJ1-1; D: -; CDR3: CAWSEGQVNTEAFF
V: TRBV6-1; J: TRBJ2-3; D: -; CDR3: CASSESPDSTDTQYF
V: TRBV29-1; J: TRBJ2-2; D: -; CDR3: CSVGRYRTENTGELFF
V: TRBV15; J: TRBJ2-3; D: TRBD2; CDR3: CATSRKRGADTQYF
V: TRBV5-1; J: TRBJ2-4; D: TRBD1; CDR3: CASSKQGAANIQYF
V: TRBV5-6; J: TRBJ2-7; D: TRBD1; CDR3: CASSLWGQGTYEQYF
V: TRBV18; J: TRBJ2-1; D: -; CDR3: CASSPLGHGSYNEQFF